This T cell receptor beta chain stems from a study of cytomegalovirus exposure and HLA in healthy donors. This clone came up once. The study ran its PCR with 60 Vbeta and 13 Jbeta primers. Sequencing used immunoSEQ multiplex PCR; TCRdb keeps in-frame clones, though not all of them. Of some 170,000 clones in the sample, 70% to 80% are singletons; the top ten hold approximately 1%. The trim removed 8 bases at V and 6 bases at J, leaving 9 bases unmatched. The CDR3 sequence is 14 residues long. Per the germline V gene, CDR1 is LNHNV and CDR2 is YYDKDF (reference sequence). The sequenced material came from PBMCs. The sequence derives from a middle-aged woman in good health and CMV-seronegative. The chain combines TRBV15 with TRBJ2-2; 7 bases fit TRBD2. CDR3 in DNA: TGTGCCACCCGAAGGACTAGTGATTCCGGGGAGCTGTTTTTT. Its protein product is CATRRTSDSGELFF. The complete variable domain, with remaining parts taken from reference TRBV15 and TRBJ2-2, reads DAMVIQNPRYQVTQFGKPVTLSCSQTLNHNVMYWYQQKSSQAPKLLFHYYDKDFNNEADTPDNFQSRRPNTSFCFLDIRSPGLGDTAMYLCATRRTSDSGELFFGEGSRLTVL.